Here is one T cell receptor (beta chain) with its context. The antigen is unknown. This sample is drawn from a study of OX40 agonist ivuxolimab in advanced cancers. Collection of blood occurred at baseline, at cycle 4 day 1, and at cycle 7 day 1. TCRdb's table, derived via immunoSEQ multiplex PCR, lists solely in-frame clones and lacks some. The sample carries some 80,000 clones, about 92% recorded once. Study-wide findings and caveats: Antigen specificity was not determined for the expanded peripheral T cells. At doses 0.1 to 3.0 mg/kg, CD4+ and CD8+ clones expanded.

V lost 4 bases to trimming and J lost 4 bases; unmatched junction nucleotides: 9. Germline V gene sequence: CDR1 SGHRS, CDR2 YFSETQ. The CDR3 has 17 amino acids. The chain has TRBV5-1 and TRBJ1-3; 12 positions agree with TRBD1. The input for sequencing was CD4+ or CD8+ T cells sorted from blood, taken in a trial of the OX40 agonist ivuxolimab. This clonotype was obtained from an adult with an advanced solid tumor such as melanoma, head and neck, liver or kidney cancer. The CDR3 coding sequence is TGCGCCAGCAGCCCAGGGGACAGGGGGCTATACGGAAACACCATATATTTT. This codes for CASSPGDRGLYGNTIYF.